A selection of T cell receptor beta chains follows, all from one sample in a study of T cell clonotyping in hematopoietic cell transplantation. Clones were read by immunoSEQ multiplex PCR, and TCRdb kept only the in-frame ones, dropping some. The data contain roughly 29,000 clones, roughly 92% of them seen just once; the ten biggest clones take up 9.5% to 12%. The sample consisted of PBMCs, taken 100 days after allogeneic stem cell transplant. The receptors shown here come from a female patient aged 45-65 years who had an allogeneic stem cell transplant from a related donor, so the T cells may come from the graft donor. Some clones in this sample may be carry-over from other donors' samples. Both conserved end residues are part of each CDR3. D genes are given only for firm matches. Not every row has a clone size; where given, it reads once, few, many or a size class.

- | TRBJ1-3 | - | TRBV6-1 | TGTGCCAGCAGGACTTCCTCTGGAAACACCATATATTTT | CASRTSSGNTIYF
- | TRBJ2-3 | TRBD2 | TRBV5-1 | TGCGCCAGCAGTCTCCAGCGGGGGGCCACAGATACGCAGTATTTT | CASSLQRGATDTQYF
once | TRBJ2-3 | TRBD2 | TRBV2 | TGTGCCAGCACTCAACGCCCCCCCTCCTCGGTGCGGGGGGCAGGAGATACGCAGTATTTT | CASTQRPPSSVRGAGDTQYF
- | TRBJ1-2 | TRBD1 | TRBV6-1 | TGTGCCAGCAGTCCCGACAGGGGGCGCGGCTATGGCTACACCTTC | CASSPDRGRGYGYTF
- | TRBJ1-4 | TRBD1 | TRBV11-3 | TGTGCCAGCAGCACGCGACAGGGTGAAAAACTGTTTTTT | CASSTRQGEKLFF
once | TRBJ1-1 | - | TRBV7-9 | TGTGCCAGCAGCATACAGGGTTTCGACACTGAAGCTTTCTTT | CASSIQGFDTEAFF
- | TRBJ1-1 | - | TRBV25-1 | TGTGCCAGCCCCCCGCCGCCGGCTTTCTTT | CASPPPPAFF
- | TRBJ1-5 | TRBD1 | TRBV5-4 | TGTGCCAGCAGCTTACAACCGACAGGGGTGCAACATTTT | CASSLQPTGVQHF
- | TRBJ2-2 | - | TRBV7-7 | TGTGCCAGCAGCTTAGCGGGCGGGGCGGGGAACACCGGGGAGCTGTTTTTT | CASSLAGGAGNTGELFF
- | TRBJ1-1 | - | TRBV2 | TGTGCCAGCAGTCAACTTGGCCCGAACACTGAAGCTTTCTTT | CASSQLGPNTEAFF
- | TRBJ1-1 | - | TRBV11-3 | TGTGCCAGCAGCTTAGACAGGAGCACTGAAGCTTTCTTT | CASSLDRSTEAFF
- | TRBJ1-2 | - | TRBV28 | TGTGCCAGCAGTTCTGGGAGAACAGGGCATGGGATGGATGGAGGCTACACCTTC | CASSSGRTGHGMDGGYTF
- | TRBJ2-2 | - | TRBV9 | TGTGCCAGCAGCCCCCGGAGGGACACCGGGGAGCTGTTTTTT | CASSPRRDTGELFF
- | TRBJ1-2 | TRBD1 | TRBV4-1 | TGCGCCAGCAGCCAAGAATGGGCGACAGGGGGCGAGGATGGCTACACCTTC | CASSQEWATGGEDGYTF
few | TRBJ1-1 | - | TRBV30 | TGTGCCTGGGCCAAAAAAGGGGACTACACTGAAGCTTTCTTT | CAWAKKGDYTEAFF
- | TRBJ2-7 | TRBD1 | TRBV7-6 | TGTGCCAGCAGCAACCCGGGACAGGACTACGAGCAGTACTTC | CASSNPGQDYEQYF
- | TRBJ1-2 | - | TRBV5-5 | TGTGCCAGCAGCCGTGCCTCGGGGTATGGCTACACCTTC | CASSRASGYGYTF
- | TRBJ2-2 | TRBD2 | TRBV19 | TGTGCCAGTAGTAAAAGGACTAGCGGGGATGGCACCGGGGAGCTGTTTTTT | CASSKRTSGDGTGELFF
once | TRBJ2-5 | - | TRBV28 | TGTGCCAGCATTGACCGAGAACAAGAGACCCAGTACTTC | CASIDREQETQYF
- | TRBJ1-5 | - | TRBV7-6 | TGTGCCAGCAGCAGACGTCGCGGGGCAAATCAGCCCCAGCATTTT | CASSRRRGANQPQHF
- | TRBJ1-5 | - | TRBV7-8 | TGTGCCAGCAGCTTTTACAGGAGCAATCAGCCCCAGCATTTT | CASSFYRSNQPQHF
- | TRBJ2-6 | - | TRBV11-1 | TGTGCCAGCAGCAAAGAACCGAGCTCTGGGGCCAACGTCCTGACTTTC | CASSKEPSSGANVLTF
- | TRBJ2-3 | TRBD2 | TRBV10-3 | TGTGCCATCAGTGGAGGCGGGTCGGGGGGTACGCAGTATTTT | CAISGGGSGGTQYF
- | TRBJ2-2 | - | TRBV12-5 | TGTGCTAGTGGTTTGTTTAACACCGGGGAGCTGTTTTTT | CASGLFNTGELFF
- | TRBJ2-3 | TRBD2 | TRBV9 | TGTGCCAGCAGCGTTATGGGGGGAGCGGGGATCACAGATACGCAGTATTTT | CASSVMGGAGITDTQYF
- | TRBJ1-1 | - | TRBV6-1 | TGTGCCAGCAGTGAAGTCCGCGGCTCGAACGCTGAAGCTTTCTTT | CASSEVRGSNAEAFF
- | TRBJ1-2 | TRBD1 | TRBV19 | TGTGCCAGTATGGGATGGGGACAGGGCTTACGCTACACCTTC | CASMGWGQGLRYTF
- | TRBJ1-2 | TRBD1 | TRBV6-6 | TGTGCCAGCAGTTACATGGGACAGTCTAACTATGGCTACACCTTC | CASSYMGQSNYGYTF
- | TRBJ2-4 | TRBD2 | TRBV5-6 | TGTGCCAGCAGCTTGGCCCAAGCGGGAGGTCAAAACATTCAGTACTTC | CASSLAQAGGQNIQYF
- | TRBJ1-3 | TRBD1 | TRBV7-2 | TGTGCCAGCAGCATGACCGGGACAGGGGGCCTATTTTCTGGAAACACCATATATTTT | CASSMTGTGGLFSGNTIYF
- | TRBJ1-3 | - | TRBV11-2 | TGTGCCAGCAGCTTAGCTCCCGCAGGGACAAGAAACACCATATATTTT | CASSLAPAGTRNTIYF
- | TRBJ1-1 | TRBD1 | TRBV9 | TGTGCCAGCAGCCCCGGGACAGGCCCGAACACTGAAGCTTTCTTT | CASSPGTGPNTEAFF
- | TRBJ1-1 | TRBD1 | TRBV29-1 | TGCAGCGTCTCCAAACAGGGGATTACCACTGAAGCTTTCTTT | CSVSKQGITTEAFF
medium-sized | TRBJ2-1 | TRBD2 | TRBV10-1 | TGCGCCAGCAGTGAGCCACATGGGACTAGCGGAAGGTACAATGAGCAGTTCTTC | CASSEPHGTSGRYNEQFF
few | TRBJ2-5 | TRBD2 | TRBV11-2 | TGTGCCAGCAGCTTAAGTCTAGCGGGGGAGACCCAGTACTTC | CASSLSLAGETQYF
- | TRBJ1-1 | - | TRBV7-9 | TGTGCCAGCAGCCCCCTCGGGTTGGGCACTGAAGCTTTCTTT | CASSPLGLGTEAFF
- | TRBJ2-2 | TRBD1 | TRBV19 | TGTGCCAGTAGTATAGCAGGGGGGAACACCGGGGAGCTGTTTTTT | CASSIAGGNTGELFF
- | TRBJ1-5 | - | TRBV9 | TGTGCCAGCAGCGTAGATGGGTATAGCAATCAGCCCCAGCATTTT | CASSVDGYSNQPQHF
- | TRBJ1-2 | TRBD1 | TRBV19 | TGTGCCAGTAGGGGGCAGGGGGCTTGTGGCTACACCTTC | CASRGQGACGYTF
- | TRBJ1-1 | - | TRBV18 | TGTGCCAGCTCACCACGGCAGGTGGGGGTCACTGAAGCTTTCTTT | CASSPRQVGVTEAFF
- | TRBJ2-1 | TRBD2 | TRBV5-1 | TGCGCCAGCAGCTTGGAGGGTCGGGGGGGCTTAAATGAGCAGTTCTTC | CASSLEGRGGLNEQFF
few | TRBJ2-7 | TRBD1 | TRBV19 | TGTGCCAGTAGTTCCCCTCTCCGGGACAGGAACTCCTACGAGCAGTACTTC | CASSSPLRDRNSYEQYF
- | TRBJ2-5 | - | TRBV5-1 | TGCGCCAGCAGCTTCACGGCGGGGCAAGAGACCCAGTACTTC | CASSFTAGQETQYF
- | TRBJ2-7 | - | TRBV6-5 | TGTGCCAGCAGTTACGGGGTGGGGAGCTCCTACGAGCAGTACTTC | CASSYGVGSSYEQYF
once | TRBJ1-4 | - | TRBV30 | TGTGCCTGGAGTGTAGGACGTCAGATTAATGAAAAACTGTTTTTT | CAWSVGRQINEKLFF
- | TRBJ1-1 | - | TRBV5-1 | TGCGCCAGCAGCTTAAATAAACAGCTGAACACTGAAGCTTTCTTT | CASSLNKQLNTEAFF
- | TRBJ1-2 | - | TRBV5-1 | TGCGCCAGCACTCCTCGTCGGTCCTATGGCTACACCTTC | CASTPRRSYGYTF
- | TRBJ2-5 | - | TRBV5-6 | TGTGCCAGCAGCTTGTTCGGCAGGGATGAGACCCAGTACTTC | CASSLFGRDETQYF